A selection of T cell receptor beta chains follows, all from one sample in a study of T cell responses to AZD1222 COVID-19 vaccine. This table comes from immunoSEQ multiplex PCR, and its TCRdb copy is limited to in-frame clones, with some not included. Of a few hundred thousand clones listed, 85% to 95% are singletons. Here the sequenced sample was peripheral blood, taken on day 0 of AZD1222 vaccination. Source of these receptors: an adult in good health. The CDR3 runs from the conserved cysteine through the conserved F or W. The D gene is left open where the match is weak. A row's size may be missing; if present it is once, few, many or a size class.

V	size	length	D	J	CDR3	DNA
TRBV7-3	-	20	TRBD2	TRBJ2-2	CASSPIGLAGGRSGTGELFF	TGTGCCAGCAGTCCAATTGGACTAGCGGGAGGGCGGTCGGGCACCGGGGAGCTGTTTTTT
TRBV28	-	13	TRBD1	TRBJ1-5	CASNAGGHQPQHF	TGTGCCAGCAACGCAGGGGGGCATCAGCCCCAGCATTTT
TRBV2	few	15	-	TRBJ2-3	CASSGPGFSTDTQYF	TGTGCCAGCAGTGGACCGGGGTTTAGCACAGATACGCAGTATTTT
TRBV27	-	13	-	TRBJ1-2	CASSQRGRYGYTF	TGTGCCAGCAGTCAGCGGGGGAGGTATGGCTACACCTTC
TRBV13	-	13	-	TRBJ1-1	CASSLGRGDEAFF	TGTGCCAGCAGCTTAGGCCGAGGAGACGAAGCTTTCTTT
TRBV5-1	-	15	TRBD2	TRBJ2-3	CASRGLAGGTDTQYF	TGCGCCAGCCGGGGGCTAGCGGGGGGCACAGATACGCAGTATTTT
TRBV20-1	-	11	-	TRBJ2-7	CSAPDIYEQYF	TGCAGTGCTCCCGACATCTACGAGCAGTACTTC
TRBV11-2	-	14	-	TRBJ1-4	CASSLDRGSEKLFF	TGTGCCAGCAGCTTAGATCGGGGGAGTGAAAAACTGTTTTTT
TRBV14	-	14	-	TRBJ2-5	CASSQDRFQETQYF	TGTGCCAGCAGCCAAGATAGGTTTCAAGAGACCCAGTACTTC
TRBV5-1	-	15	-	TRBJ2-7	CASRYRTGDLYEQYF	TGCGCCAGCAGGTACCGGACCGGCGACCTCTACGAGCAGTACTTC
TRBV9	-	14	-	TRBJ2-5	CASSVGVGHQTQYF	TGTGCCAGCAGCGTAGGGGTAGGCCACCAGACCCAGTACTTC
TRBV25-1	-	16	-	TRBJ2-3	CASSEFSWPSTDTQYF	TGTGCCAGCAGTGAATTTTCCTGGCCTAGCACAGATACGCAGTATTTT
TRBV28	once	13	-	TRBJ2-5	CASSLGRAQTQYF	TGTGCCAGCAGTTTGGGCAGGGCCCAGACCCAGTACTTC
TRBV2	once	14	-	TRBJ2-3	CAGSGKERTDTQYF	TGTGCCGGATCAGGCAAAGAAAGGACAGATACGCAGTATTTT
TRBV27	-	13	-	TRBJ1-5	CASRGQGNQPQHF	TGTGCCAGCAGAGGGCAGGGCAATCAGCCCCAGCATTTT
TRBV2	-	14	-	TRBJ1-5	CASSPPILQGPQHF	TGTGCCAGCAGTCCTCCAATTTTACAGGGGCCCCAGCATTTT
TRBV2	-	15	TRBD2	TRBJ2-3	CASNVAGGRGDTQYF	TGTGCCAGCAATGTAGCGGGAGGTCGGGGAGATACGCAGTATTTT
TRBV12-3/TRBV12-4	-	11	-	TRBJ1-6	CASSQNSPLHF	TGTGCCAGCAGTCAAAATTCACCCCTCCACTTT
TRBV18	-	16	TRBD1	TRBJ2-2	CASSPPNTGDTGELFF	TGTGCCAGCTCACCCCCCAATACAGGGGACACCGGGGAGCTGTTTTTT
TRBV12-3/TRBV12-4	-	13	-	TRBJ1-4	CASNQRGNEKLFF	TGTGCCAGCAACCAGAGGGGAAATGAAAAACTGTTTTTT
TRBV15	-	12	-	TRBJ2-7	CATSRAGYEQYF	TGTGCCACCAGCAGAGCAGGCTACGAGCAGTACTTC
TRBV15	once	18	TRBD2	TRBJ2-7	CATSRAQGGTSGAYEQYF	TGTGCCACCAGCAGAGCTCAAGGCGGGACTAGCGGCGCCTACGAGCAGTACTTC
TRBV11-2	-	13	-	TRBJ1-1	CASSTNLNTEAFF	TGTGCCAGCAGTACAAATCTGAACACTGAAGCTTTCTTT
TRBV15	-	13	-	TRBJ1-1	CATSKTGNTEAFF	TGTGCCACCAGCAAGACAGGGAACACTGAAGCTTTCTTT
TRBV4-3	-	15	TRBD2	TRBJ2-3	CASSQVGGRTDTQYF	TGCGCCAGCAGCCAAGTCGGCGGGAGAACAGATACGCAGTATTTT
TRBV4-1	-	15	TRBD2	TRBJ2-7	CASSPGLARTYEQYF	TGCGCCAGCAGCCCAGGACTAGCGCGTACCTACGAGCAGTACTTC
TRBV6-5	-	13	-	TRBJ1-2	CASTSPPNYGYTF	TGTGCCAGCACAAGCCCCCCGAACTATGGCTACACCTTC
TRBV6-4	-	18	TRBD2	TRBJ2-3	CASSDSKASGSEIGTQYF	TGTGCCAGCAGTGACTCGAAGGCTAGCGGGAGTGAGATCGGTACGCAGTATTTT
TRBV7-3	-	16	TRBD2	TRBJ2-2	CASSPSGDDGTGELFF	TGTGCCAGCAGCCCAAGCGGGGACGATGGAACCGGGGAGCTGTTTTTT
TRBV5-5	-	17	TRBD1	TRBJ2-2	CASSLTPQGANTGELFF	TGTGCCAGCAGCTTGACTCCACAGGGGGCGAACACCGGGGAGCTGTTTTTT
TRBV28	-	14	-	TRBJ1-1	CASNIPRVDTEAFF	TGTGCCAGCAACATTCCCAGGGTTGATACTGAAGCTTTCTTT
TRBV20-1	-	11	-	TRBJ2-3	CSASRADTQYF	TGCAGTGCTAGTCGGGCAGATACGCAGTATTTT
TRBV19	-	14	TRBD2	TRBJ2-5	CASRTSGAQETQYF	TGTGCCAGCCGGACTAGCGGTGCCCAAGAGACCCAGTACTTC
TRBV4-2	-	13	-	TRBJ2-5	CASSQGQEGTQYF	TGTGCCAGCAGCCAAGGACAGGAAGGGACCCAGTACTTC
TRBV5-1	-	13	-	TRBJ1-5	CASSLDSNQPQHF	TGCGCCAGCAGCTTGGACAGCAATCAGCCCCAGCATTTT
TRBV2	-	14	TRBD1	TRBJ2-7	CASSDQGTGYEQYF	TGTGCCAGCAGTGATCAGGGGACAGGATACGAGCAGTACTTC
TRBV6-5	-	14	-	TRBJ2-5	CASSYSGPRETQYF	TGTGCCAGCAGTTACTCCGGCCCACGGGAGACCCAGTACTTC
TRBV11-2	-	16	-	TRBJ2-7	CASSLDLKDSSYEQYF	TGTGCCAGCAGCTTAGATTTGAAGGACAGTTCCTACGAGCAGTACTTC
TRBV10-3	-	14	-	TRBJ1-2	CAISDPTVNYGYTF	TGCGCCATCAGTGACCCAACAGTCAACTATGGCTACACCTTC
TRBV5-1	-	16	-	TRBJ1-3	CASSLEALGSGNTIYF	TGCGCCAGCAGCTTGGAGGCACTAGGTTCTGGAAACACCATATATTTT
TRBV29-1	-	13	-	TRBJ1-6	CSVAGGDSSPLHF	TGCAGCGTGGCCGGCGGGGATAGTTCACCCCTCCACTTT
TRBV6-6	-	15	TRBD2	TRBJ2-1	CASRDRGGSYNEQFF	TGTGCCAGCAGGGACCGGGGGGGCTCCTACAATGAGCAGTTCTTC
TRBV11-2	-	15	-	TRBJ1-5	CASSPAGASNQPQHF	TGTGCCAGCAGCCCGGCGGGGGCAAGCAATCAGCCCCAGCATTTT
TRBV30	-	13	-	TRBJ1-5	CAWSARGNQPQHF	TGTGCCTGGAGTGCGCGGGGGAATCAGCCCCAGCATTTT
TRBV27	-	16	-	TRBJ2-2	CASSPLGAGNTGELFF	TGTGCCAGCAGTCCACTGGGAGCGGGGAACACCGGGGAGCTGTTTTTT
TRBV28	-	15	TRBD1	TRBJ2-1	CASRPPYRGRNEQFF	TGTGCCAGCCGTCCCCCCTACAGGGGTAGGAATGAGCAGTTCTTC
TRBV7-8	-	14	-	TRBJ2-5	CASSTNSGKETQYF	TGTGCCAGCAGCACTAACAGCGGCAAAGAGACCCAGTACTTC
TRBV12-3/TRBV12-4	-	13	-	TRBJ1-2	CASSFLRGSGYTF	TGTGCCAGCAGTTTCCTTCGAGGGAGTGGCTACACCTTC
TRBV12-3/TRBV12-4	-	13	TRBD1	TRBJ1-1	CASSGQGIAEAFF	TGTGCCAGCTCCGGACAGGGGATCGCTGAAGCTTTCTTT
TRBV28	few	14	TRBD2	TRBJ2-1	CASSLPSGPREQFF	TGTGCCAGCAGTTTACCTAGCGGCCCTCGCGAGCAGTTCTTC
TRBV4-1	-	14	TRBD1	TRBJ1-5	CASSPRQGRQPQHF	TGCGCCAGCAGCCCCCGACAGGGACGTCAGCCCCAGCATTTT
TRBV19	once	15	-	TRBJ1-1	CASSLVPASGTEAFF	TGTGCCAGTAGTCTAGTGCCGGCGTCGGGCACTGAAGCTTTCTTT
TRBV4-1	-	17	-	TRBJ2-2	CASSQGLARSNTGELFF	TGCGCCAGCAGCCAAGGGTTAGCACGCTCGAACACCGGGGAGCTGTTTTTT
TRBV7-2	-	15	-	TRBJ2-7	CASSLDPGSTYEQYF	TGTGCCAGCAGCTTAGACCCCGGGAGTACGTACGAGCAGTACTTC
TRBV6-2/TRBV6-3	-	13	-	TRBJ1-1	CASSYSTGTEAFF	TGTGCCAGCAGTTACTCGACGGGAACCGAAGCTTTCTTT
TRBV5-1	-	13	-	TRBJ2-5	CASSLGGPGTQYF	TGCGCCAGCAGCTTGGGGGGACCCGGGACCCAGTACTTC
TRBV27	-	13	TRBD1	TRBJ2-4	CASSLDRVNIQYF	TGTGCCAGCAGTCTGGACAGGGTGAACATTCAGTACTTC
TRBV5-4	-	14	TRBD1	TRBJ2-7	CASSWGQGSYEQYF	TGTGCCAGCAGCTGGGGACAGGGATCCTACGAGCAGTACTTC